The 18 T cell receptor beta chains reported below all come from one sample, sequenced in a study of T cells in Graves' hyperthyroidism and ophthalmopathy. Amplified TCR beta CDR3 regions derived from RNA transcripts. Initially, a first-round RT-PCR of the TCR CDR3 employed the HTBI primer set. TCRdb itself ran the multiplex PCR reads through MiXCR, one entry per CDR3 protein. The sample gives about 460,000 distinct CDR3 sequences, about 22% of which show up once; around 54% is in the top ten. Sample: blood. These receptors were collected from a woman aged 70-85 years with Graves' ophthalmopathy.

This chain links TRBV7-2 with TRBJ2-3, with 7 positions matching TRBD2. This CDR3 region has 16 residues. Losses at the gene ends were 1 base for V and 4 bases for J; bases not matched to a gene: 8. Germline V gene lookup returns CDR1 SGHTA and CDR2 FQGNSA. The CDR3 DNA reads as TGTGCCAGCAGCTTAGTGGGGGGGGAGGGCCCAGATACGCAGTATTTT. Amino acid sequence: CASSLVGGEGPDTQYF.

In this sample, this clonotype turned up a few times. V is TRBV6-7 and J is TRBJ2-5; D might be TRBD1 (6 bases). TRBV6-7 is noted as an ORF with a role that remains uncertain. Trimming stripped 6 bases from V and 8 bases from J, with 22 bases between. The CDR3 length is 15 residues. This chain's CDR3 is CASRDNRVWFSTQYF. The CDR3 DNA sequence: TGTGCCAGCAGGGACAACAGGGTTTGGTTTAGTACCCAGTACTTC.

The chain links TRBV5-1 to TRBJ1-6; no clear D. Between the trimmed V and J ends, which lost 2 bases and 10 bases, there was a span of 13 bases. The CDR3 contains 14 residues. Germline V lookup: CDR1 SGHRS, CDR2 YFSETQ. The CDR3 is CASSLEGSESPLHF. CDR3 nucleotides: TGCGCCAGCAGCTTAGAAGGCAGCGAATCACCCCTCCACTTT.

This chain joins TRBV12-3 or TRBV12-4 and TRBJ2-7; 9 bases are shared with TRBD1. The trim removed 6 bases at V and 4 bases at J, leaving 10 bases unmatched. The CDR3 spans 15 residues. CDR3 sequence: CASSNSLGQGYEQYF. As DNA, the CDR3 is TGTGCCAGCAGCAACTCCCTGGGACAGGGTTACGAGCAGTACTTC.

There are many counts of this clonotype. V gene TRBV28 combines with J gene TRBJ1-3, with unresolved D. V lost 6 bases, J lost 11 bases, and 5 bases lay in between. There are 9 residues in the CDR3. CDR1 is MDHEN, CDR2 SYDVKM, per germline. The CDR3 sequence: CASSPPIYF. The DNA of the CDR3 is TGTGCCAGCAGCCCCCCCATATATTTT. Full variable domain (missing parts from reference TRBV28 and TRBJ1-3): DVKVTQSSRYLVKRTGEKVFLECVQDMDHENMFWYRQDPGLGLRLIYFSYDVKMKEKGDIPEGYSVSREKKERFSLILESASTNQTSMYLCASSPPIYFGEGSWLTVV.

In this sample, this clonotype turned up a few times. The chain recombines TRBV2 with TRBJ2-7, with 9 bases matching TRBD1. Germline lookup yields CDR1 SNHLY and CDR2 FYNNEI. The CDR3 is 15 amino acids. The J segment lost 3 bases and the V segment lost 6 bases, leaving 9 bases of the junction unmatched. The CDR3 is CASSRYPGQGYEQYF. DNA for the CDR3: TGTGCCAGCAGCAGGTATCCGGGACAGGGCTACGAGCAGTACTTC.

At least ten counts were recorded for this clonotype. This chain's CDR3 is CASRPGYTNEKLFF. Here the CDR3 DNA reads TGTGCCAGCAGACCAGGGTATACTAATGAAAAACTGTTTTTT. The V and J genes are TRBV12-3 or TRBV12-4 and TRBJ1-4; D might be TRBD1 (5 bases). The CDR3 runs 14 residues. The V end lost 6 bases, the J end lost 2 bases, and 10 bases lay between the germline ends.

The chain links TRBV6-2 or TRBV6-3 to TRBJ1-1, with a possible D match to TRBD1 (6 bases). CDR1 and CDR2 (germline): MNHEY, SVGEGT. The CDR3 has 15 amino acids. V was clipped by 4 bases and J by 7 bases, with 19 bases between them. The chain's CDR3 is CASSSGGRVSREAFF. CDR3 nucleotides: TGTGCCAGCAGTTCGGGGGGCCGGGTATCACGTGAAGCTTTCTTT.

This clonotype was recorded many times. The chain couples TRBV7-2 to TRBJ2-3; no clear D gene. V lost 0 bases, J lost 4 bases, and 11 bases lay in between. The CDR3 has 15 amino acids. Germline V gene lookup returns CDR1 SGHTA and CDR2 FQGNSA. This CDR3 is CASSLASSRPDTQYF. CDR3 bases: TGTGCCAGCAGCTTAGCGTCCAGTCGTCCAGATACGCAGTATTTT.

This clonotype was counted only a few times. V and J are TRBV4-1 and TRBJ1-2; D not resolved. CDR1 MGHRA and CDR2 YSYEKL come from the germline V gene. V was trimmed by 0 bases and J by 4 bases, leaving 12 bases between them. The CDR3 is 15 residues long. The DNA of the CDR3 is TGCGCCAGCAGCCAAGATCCAGACGGGCGCTATGGCTACACCTTC. Translated, it gives CASSQDPDGRYGYTF.

The chain carries TRBV19 and TRBJ1-6; the D gene is possibly TRBD1 (6 bases). Trimming removed 5 bases at V and 9 bases at J, with 14 bases between. CDR1 and CDR2 (germline): LNHDA, SQIVND (reference sequence). The length of the CDR3 is 14 residues. The CDR3 spells CASSSRGLSSPLHF. The CDR3 region has the DNA TGTGCCAGTAGTTCCAGGGGATTAAGTTCACCCCTCCACTTT.

This clonotype was detected many times. The J gene is TRBJ2-7, the V gene TRBV20-1, with D unresolved. Germline lookup yields CDR1 DFQATT and CDR2 SNEGSKA (reference sequence). The CDR3 sequence is 12 residues long. Trimming cost V 0 bases and J 4 bases, with 7 bases left between them. The CDR3, as DNA: TGCAGTGCTAGAGATTCGGAATACGAGCAGTACTTC. Its translation is CSARDSEYEQYF.

This clonotype was found many times. CDR3 DNA: TGTGCCAGCAGGCCAGGGACAGCTAACTATGGCTACACCTTC. Its translation: CASRPGTANYGYTF. This chain links TRBV28 with TRBJ1-2; 7 bases map to TRBD1. Germline values: CDR1 MDHEN, CDR2 SYDVKM. Unmatched junction bases numbered 4, after V lost 6 bases and J lost 0 bases. The CDR3 spans 14 residues.

J is TRBJ1-3 and V is TRBV7-9, with a weak D call TRBD1 (5 bases). The germline gives CDR1 SEHNR, CDR2 FQNEAQ (reference sequence). The CDR3 extends over 15 amino acids. V was pared by 1 base and J by 2 bases, with 9 bases between. In DNA, the CDR3 is TGTGCCAGCAGCTTAGACCTGGGGGCTGGAAACACCATATATTTT. The encoded protein is CASSLDLGAGNTIYF.

This clonotype has a count of ten or more. V is TRBV6-1 and J is TRBJ1-1; 8 bases map to TRBD1. The CDR3 loop spans 14 amino acids. With V trimmed by 6 bases and J by 5 bases, 8 bases remained unmatched. CDR1 and CDR2 from the germline V gene are MNHNS and SASEGT. The DNA of the CDR3 is TGTGCCAGCAGCGACAGGGGAAAGGGAACTGAAGCTTTCTTT. Amino acid sequence: CASSDRGKGTEAFF.

This clonotype was recorded a few times. The CDR3 DNA follows: TGTGCCAGCAGCTTAGAGGCAGGGTATAGCAATCAGCCCCAGCATTTT. It is translated as CASSLEAGYSNQPQHF. The chain joins TRBV7-2 to TRBJ1-5, with D tentatively TRBD1 (5 bases). Germline lookup yields CDR1 SGHTA and CDR2 FQGNSA. V lost 1 base and J lost 0, with 10 bases in between. CDR3 length: 16 residues.

This clonotype was observed a few times. The chain carries TRBV2 and TRBJ2-5; TRBD2 matches 10 bases. Germline loops: CDR1 SNHLY, CDR2 FYNNEI. V was clipped by 4 bases and J by 4 bases; unmatched bases: 3. CDR3 length: 14 amino acids. CDR3 in DNA: TGTGCCAGCAGTGTACAGCGGGGGGGAGAGACCCAGTACTTC. This sequence encodes CASSVQRGGETQYF.

V is TRBV12-3 or TRBV12-4 and J is TRBJ2-4; D gene unclear. Trimming removed 8 bases from V and 0 bases from J, with 14 bases in between. The CDR3 totals 15 residues. The CDR3 loop reads CASLKHTAAKNIQYF. The CDR3, as DNA: TGTGCCAGCCTCAAACATACAGCAGCCAAAAACATTCAGTACTTC.